The 16 T cell receptor beta chains below were found in one sample sequenced in a study of spatial heterogeneity in lung cancer. Using its own MiXCR run on the 5' RACE reads, TCRdb lists one record per CDR3 protein. The table records fewer than 60,000 distinct CDR3 sequences, 7.4% of them present only once. Specified time point: blood at routine non-recurrence follow-up after resection. Sequencing of whole RNA from tumor, nontumor lung or frozen PBMC involved no sorting. The material sequenced was PBMCs, taken at follow-up. The receptor source for this set is a female donor with early-stage non-small cell lung cancer.

This clonotype was recorded at least ten times. V is TRBV19 and J is TRBJ2-6, with D possibly being TRBD1 or TRBD2 (6 bases each). The CDR3 has 15 amino acids. V shed 9 bases and J shed 0 bases, with 12 bases lying between them. Germline CDR1 and CDR2: LNHDA and SQIVND (reference sequence). The CDR3 spells CASVGGSSGANVLTF. The CDR3 region has the DNA TGTGCCAGCGTAGGGGGGAGCTCTGGGGCCAACGTCCTGACTTTC.

This clonotype was seen only a few times. The chain joins TRBV18 to TRBJ2-7; 8 nucleotides agree with TRBD2. This CDR3 is built from 15 residues. CDR1 is KGHSH and CDR2 is LQKENI in the germline V gene. Germline trimming cut 2 bases from V and 3 bases from J; bases unmatched to any gene: 6. DNA for the CDR3: TGTGCCAGCTCACCATTGGTAGCGGGGAACTACGAGCAGTACTTC. It codes for CASSPLVAGNYEQYF.

The chain joins TRBV14 to TRBJ2-1, with D maybe TRBD1 (5 bases). Germline CDR1 and CDR2: SGHDN and FVKESK. The V and J ends lost 5 bases and 0 bases respectively, with 17 bases between them. CDR3 size: 17 residues. CDR3 loop: CASSLSEWGRSYNEQFF. CDR3 bases: TGTGCCAGCAGCTTGAGTGAGTGGGGCCGCTCCTACAATGAGCAGTTCTTC.

The genes are TRBV6-2 or TRBV6-3 and TRBJ2-2; 9 bases are shared with TRBD1. Germline V gene data show CDR1 as MNHEY and CDR2 as SVGEGT. The CDR3 consists of 17 residues. Trimming removed 2 bases from V and 1 base from J; junction bases left unmatched: 5. The CDR3 coding sequence is TGTGCCAGCAGTTACCAAGGGACAGGGATGAACACCGGGGAGCTGTTTTTT. Protein product: CASSYQGTGMNTGELFF.

This sequence joins TRBV7-9 and TRBJ1-1, with D possibly matching TRBD1 (5 bases). The germline CDR1 and CDR2 sequences are SEHNR and FQNEAQ (reference sequence). The V end was cut by 5 bases, the J end by 4 bases, with 17 bases between. The CDR3 loop spans 15 amino acids. CDR3: CASSLTGLMGTEAFF. The CDR3, as DNA: TGTGCCAGCAGCCTTACAGGCCTGATGGGCACTGAAGCTTTCTTT.

This clonotype came up once. Being one base from a much bigger clone, this may be a read error. V is TRBV12-3 or TRBV12-4 and J is TRBJ1-1; 9 nucleotides match TRBD1. The CDR3 has 14 amino acids. J gave up 4 bases and V 9 bases, and 9 bases lay outside the gene matches. CDR3: CARSLQGASTEAFF. The CDR3 DNA is TGTGCCAGGAGTCTACAGGGGGCCAGCACTGAAGCTTTCTTT.

Many counts were recorded for this clonotype. The CDR3 coding sequence is TGTGCCAGCAGTGAATCCTCAGGGCCCCGGAACACTGAAGCTTTCTTT. It codes for CASSESSGPRNTEAFF. The chain is built from TRBV25-1 and TRBJ1-1, with D maybe TRBD1 (5 bases). The CDR3 extends over 16 amino acids. Trimming cost V 1 base and J 1 base, with 13 bases left between them. Germline V CDR1 and CDR2: MGHDK, SYGVNS.

This clonotype was detected ten times or more. The V call is TRBV12-3 or TRBV12-4, the J call TRBJ2-3; the match to TRBD1 covers 8 bases. Trimming took 11 bases from V and 3 from J; bases not matched to a gene: 13. CDR3 size: 15 residues. This chain's CDR3 is CASKATGGATDTQYF. CDR3 coding DNA: TGTGCCTCTAAAGCAACAGGGGGAGCGACAGATACGCAGTATTTT.

This clonotype came up a few times. The chain joins TRBV7-9 to TRBJ2-5; D might be TRBD2 (5 bases). Per the germline V gene, CDR1 is SEHNR and CDR2 is FQNEAQ (reference sequence). The CDR3 runs to 14 residues. Trimming removed 1 base from V and 3 bases from J, with 9 bases in between. In DNA form, the CDR3 reads TGTGCCAGCAGCTTAGTACTAGGTGAAGAGACCCAGTACTTC. Its protein product is CASSLVLGEETQYF.

The table lists this clonotype with a few counts. The chain joins TRBV6-5 to TRBJ2-3, with D perhaps TRBD2 (6 bases). Trimming removed 5 bases at V and 2 bases at J, with 14 bases between. In germline, CDR1 is MNHEY, CDR2 SVGAGI. The CDR3 is 15 residues long. CDR3 sequence reads: CASSKGRGITDTQYF. CDR3 DNA: TGTGCCAGCAGTAAGGGCCGGGGGATCACAGATACGCAGTATTTT.

The CDR3 here is CSAREGTSGSYEQYF. In DNA, the CDR3 is TGCAGTGCTAGAGAAGGGACTAGCGGCTCCTACGAGCAGTACTTC. The chain employs TRBV20-1 and TRBJ2-7; the match to TRBD2 covers 11 bases. This CDR3 spans 15 amino acids. V lost 0 bases and J lost 0; bases outside the gene matches: 1. From germline, CDR1 is DFQATT and CDR2 SNEGSKA (reference sequence).

This clonotype occurred many times. The J gene is TRBJ2-4, the V gene TRBV13, with TRBD1 as a possible D gene (5 bases). The CDR3 length is 13 residues. V was trimmed by 1 base and J by 8 bases, leaving 9 bases between them. Germline assignment: CDR1 PRHDT and CDR2 FYEKMQ (reference sequence). The CDR3 here is CASSLEGSHIQYF. CDR3 DNA: TGTGCCAGCAGCTTAGAGGGGTCACACATTCAGTACTTC.

For this clonotype: A much larger clone sits a single nucleotide away, making a read error possible. The J gene is TRBJ2-3, the V gene TRBV7-9; 9 bases are a match to TRBD1. The CDR3 is 15 residues long. CDR1 SEHNR and CDR2 FQNEAQ come from the germline V gene (reference sequence). Trimming took 4 bases from V and 1 from J; bases not matched to a gene: 3. The CDR3 spells CASSWRQGGTDTQYF. As DNA, the CDR3 is TGTGCCAGCAGCTGGAGACAGGGGGGCACAGATACGCAGTATTTT. The full variable domain, rest sourced from reference TRBV7-9 and TRBJ2-3, is DTGVSQNPRHKITKRGQNVTFRCDPISEHNRLYWYRQTLGQGPEFLTYFQNEAQLEKSRLLSDRFSAERPKGSFSTLEIQRTEQGDSAMYLCASSWRQGGTDTQYFGPGTRLTVL.

This clonotype was seen repeatedly, ten times or more. The chain joins TRBV5-1 to TRBJ1-1, with D hard to call. The V gene's germline CDR1 is SGHRS and CDR2 YFSETQ. V was trimmed by 0 bases and J by 3 bases, leaving 12 bases between them. This CDR3 comprises 15 residues. The CDR3 is CASSLEAGEYTEAFF. DNA of the CDR3: TGCGCCAGCAGCTTGGAGGCAGGAGAGTACACTGAAGCTTTCTTT.

The sample holds many counts of this clonotype. The chain combines TRBV6-1 with TRBJ2-3; 12 nucleotides line up with TRBD2. CDR3 length: 16 residues. Germline assignment: CDR1 MNHNS and CDR2 SASEGT. J gave up 2 bases and V 6 bases, and 6 bases lay outside the gene matches. The CDR3 loop reads CASRLTSGGTTDTQYF. For the CDR3, the DNA is TGTGCCAGCAGACTGACTAGCGGGGGCACCACAGATACGCAGTATTTT.

The sample holds many counts of this clonotype. The chain links TRBV9 to TRBJ1-4, with D possibly being TRBD1 (5 bases). The V and J ends lost 9 bases and 5 bases respectively, with 14 bases between them. Germline CDR1 SGDLS, CDR2 YYNGEE. The CDR3 is 13 residues long. The CDR3 nucleotides are TGTGCCACCCTCGGAGGGACGAATGAAAAACTGTTTTTT. Translating it yields CATLGGTNEKLFF.